What follows are 25 T cell receptor beta chains derived from one specimen sequenced in a study of blood T cell repertoires in COVID-19. Assay: immunoSEQ multiplex PCR; the TCRdb copy retains only in-frame clones and omits some. The repertoire holds 130,000 or so clones, roughly 90% seen once, with more than 2% in the top ten. The sequenced material came from peripheral blood. These receptors were collected from a man in his 70s with active COVID-19.

This clone was observed once. CDR3 sequence: CASSPGQGINTGELFF. CDR3 DNA: TGTGCCAGCAGCCCGGGACAGGGGATTAACACCGGGGAGCTGTTTTTT. The chain links TRBV7-9 to TRBJ2-2; 10 nucleotides agree with TRBD1. Germline CDR1 SEHNR, CDR2 FQNEAQ (reference sequence). The CDR3 spans 16 residues. V dropped 5 bases and J dropped 2; count of bases not matched to a gene: 5.

This rearrangement joins TRBV18 to TRBJ1-1, with D maybe TRBD1 (6 bases). The V end was cut by 3 bases, the J end by 4 bases, with 15 bases between. The CDR3 sequence is 15 residues long. The germline gives CDR1 KGHSH, CDR2 LQKENI. The CDR3 DNA sequence: TGTGCCAGCTCACCTTGGGACATGTCAACCACTGAAGCTTTCTTT. Its protein product is CASSPWDMSTTEAFF.

The chain joins TRBV6-5 to TRBJ2-3, with D possibly TRBD2 on 6 matching bases. CDR1 and CDR2 from the germline V gene are MNHEY and SVGAGI. The V gene lost 3 bases and the J gene lost 4 bases, with 11 bases spanning the gap. The CDR3 length is 14 residues. The DNA for the CDR3 is TGTGCCAGCAGTTATGGAGGGGACCCAGATACGCAGTATTTT. Translated: CASSYGGDPDTQYF.

The chain is built from TRBV30 and TRBJ1-1, with D uncertain. Trimming took off 0 bases at V and 1 base at J, with 9 bases between the two ends. Germline CDR1 is GTSNPN and CDR2 is SVGIG (reference sequence). The CDR3 sequence is 14 residues long. CDR3 DNA sequence: TGTGCCTGGAGTGTAGGTCCGGGGAACACTGAAGCTTTCTTT. The encoded protein is CAWSVGPGNTEAFF.

V and J are TRBV9 and TRBJ1-2; D unresolved. Trimming took off 1 base at V and 5 bases at J, with 9 bases between the two ends. The germline V gene encodes CDR1 SGDLS and CDR2 YYNGEE. The CDR3 runs 13 residues. The CDR3 loop reads CASSVYSTYGYTF. CDR3 DNA sequence: TGTGCCAGCAGCGTATACAGTACGTATGGCTACACCTTC.

V usage is TRBV5-1 and J usage is TRBJ2-6; D is unclear. The CDR3 sequence is 14 residues long. Germline assignment: CDR1 SGHRS and CDR2 YFSETQ. Deletions cut 3 bases from V and 0 bases from J, with 4 bases between. For the CDR3, the DNA is TGCGCCAGCAGCTGGAGCTCTGGGGCCAACGTCCTGACTTTC. Encoded protein: CASSWSSGANVLTF.

The rearrangement links TRBV6-4 to TRBJ2-1; 9 bases fit TRBD2. The CDR3 consists of 16 residues. Germline-derived CDR1 and CDR2 are MRHNA and SNTAGT. V lost 9 bases to trimming and J lost 6 bases; unmatched junction nucleotides: 15. CDR3 residues: CARTPPREGPGNEQFF. Written as DNA, the CDR3 is TGTGCCAGGACCCCGCCGCGGGAGGGCCCGGGCAATGAGCAGTTCTTC.

V usage is TRBV2 and J usage is TRBJ1-6; D may be TRBD1 (5 bases). V lost 8 bases to trimming and J lost 3 bases, with 11 bases between them. CDR1 is SNHLY and CDR2 is FYNNEI in the germline V gene. This CDR3 comprises 14 residues. CDR3 nucleotide sequence: TGTGCCAGCGCAGAGACAGTCTATAATTCACCCCTCCACTTT. It yields the protein CASAETVYNSPLHF.

The rearrangement joins TRBV5-1 to TRBJ2-7; 10 bases map to TRBD1. Per the germline V gene, CDR1 is SGHRS and CDR2 is YFSETQ. The V segment lost 4 bases and the J segment 5 bases; nucleotides outside the gene matches: 9. The CDR3 is 15 amino acids. CDR3: CASSDGTGVGNEQYF. The CDR3 DNA follows: TGCGCCAGCAGCGACGGGACAGGGGTAGGGAACGAGCAGTACTTC.

CDR3: CSASSFRGSYNEQFF. The CDR3 nucleotides read TGCAGTGCTAGTAGCTTCAGGGGGTCCTACAATGAGCAGTTCTTC. The chain is built from TRBV20-1 and TRBJ2-1, with 7 nucleotides matching TRBD1. Germline V gene lookup returns CDR1 DFQATT and CDR2 SNEGSKA (reference sequence). The CDR3 is 15 amino acids. The V and J ends lost 3 bases and 1 base, in that order; junction bases with no gene match: 6.

V usage is TRBV11-2 and J usage is TRBJ2-2, with TRBD2 as a possible D gene (6 bases). CDR1 is SGHAT and CDR2 is FQNNGV in the germline V gene. The CDR3 has 16 amino acids. V lost 4 bases to trimming and J lost 3 bases, with 15 bases between them. CDR3 nucleotides: TGTGCCAGCAGCTCCCCCCTCGGGAGCGACACCGGGGAGCTGTTTTTT. Protein product: CASSSPLGSDTGELFF.

The CDR3, as DNA: TGCGCCAGCAGCCCCTGGACAGGGGCGATGAACACTGAAGCTTTCTTT. Its protein is CASSPWTGAMNTEAFF. The gene calls are TRBV5-1 and TRBJ1-1, with TRBD1 matching over 9 bases. Germline lookup yields CDR1 SGHRS and CDR2 YFSETQ. The junction had 7 bases not matched to a gene; V was cut back by 4 bases and J by 0 bases. This CDR3 comprises 16 residues.

The V call is TRBV30, the J call TRBJ1-6, with TRBD1 identical over 7 bases. CDR3 length: 13 amino acids. CDR1 and CDR2 (germline): GTSNPN, SVGIG (reference sequence). The J segment lost 7 bases and the V segment lost 5 bases, leaving 5 bases of the junction unmatched. The CDR3, as DNA: TGTGCCTGGGCCAGGGGGACGAATTCACCCCTCCACTTT. Translating it yields CAWARGTNSPLHF.

The chain couples TRBV7-9 to TRBJ2-7; D is undetermined. Germline loops: CDR1 SEHNR, CDR2 FQNEAQ (reference sequence). The CDR3 spans 17 residues. The V gene lost 1 base and the J gene lost 1 base, with 17 bases spanning the gap. This chain's CDR3 is CASSLVTSPAPSYEQYF. CDR3 in DNA: TGTGCCAGCAGCTTAGTGACAAGTCCTGCCCCATCCTACGAGCAGTACTTC.

This chain joins TRBV29-1 and TRBJ2-3; D call uncertain. The CDR3 loop spans 12 amino acids. CDR1 is SQVTM and CDR2 is ANQGSEA in the germline V gene. The germline V and J ends were trimmed by 7 bases and 3 bases, with 11 bases remaining between them. CDR3 nucleotide sequence: TGCAGCGGCGGAACCTCAACAGATACGCAGTATTTT. It is translated as CSGGTSTDTQYF.

This clone came up once. This chain uses TRBV28 with TRBJ1-2, with D perhaps matching TRBD1 (6 bases). Germline V gene data show CDR1 as MDHEN and CDR2 as SYDVKM. V shed 6 bases and J shed 4 bases, with 12 bases lying between them. CDR3 size: 13 residues. The CDR3 reads CASSITGSYGYTF. CDR3 coding DNA: TGTGCCAGCAGCATCACAGGGAGCTATGGCTACACCTTC.

The rearrangement joins TRBV7-6 to TRBJ2-6; no clear D. The CDR3 contains 15 residues. Germline-derived CDR1 and CDR2 are SGHVS and FNYEAQ. Trimming took off 5 bases at V and 1 base at J, with 9 bases between the two ends. Here the CDR3 reads CASSHDISGANVLTF. CDR3 nucleotide sequence: TGTGCCAGCAGCCACGACATTTCTGGGGCCAACGTCCTGACTTTC. The variable domain in full, completed from reference TRBV7-6 and TRBJ2-6, reads GAGVSQSPRYKVTKRGQDVALRCDPISGHVSLYWYRQALGQGPEFLTYFNYEAQQDKSGLPNDRFSAERPEGSISTLTIQRTEQRDSAMYRCASSHDISGANVLTFGAGSRLTVL.

This chain links TRBV5-1 with TRBJ2-3, with TRBD1 as a possible D gene (6 bases). Trimming took off 1 base at V and 4 bases at J, with 10 bases between the two ends. The CDR3 length is 14 residues. Germline V CDR1 and CDR2: SGHRS, YFSETQ. The CDR3 reads CASSLTGTADTQYF. DNA of the CDR3: TGCGCCAGCAGCTTGACAGGGACGGCAGATACGCAGTATTTT.

CDR3 nucleotides: TGCGCCAGCAGCTTGAAACAGGGGAGTGACACTGAAGCTTTCTTT. It is translated as CASSLKQGSDTEAFF. This chain joins TRBV5-1 and TRBJ1-1; 7 bases line up with TRBD1. The V segment lost 1 base and the J segment 3 bases; nucleotides outside the gene matches: 6. This CDR3 region has 15 residues. Germline CDR1 is SGHRS and CDR2 is YFSETQ. The complete variable domain, with remaining parts taken from reference TRBV5-1 and TRBJ1-1, reads KAGVTQTPRYLIKTRGQQVTLSCSPISGHRSVSWYQQTPGQGLQFLFEYFSETQRNKGNFPGRFSGRQFSNSRSEMNVSTLELGDSALYLCASSLKQGSDTEAFFGQGTRLTVV.

As regards this clone: In the same sample, other DNA sequences code for this CDR3. The CDR3 sequence: CASSPPGTGYEQYF. CDR3 coding DNA: TGTGCCAGCTCACCCCCCGGGACAGGATACGAGCAGTACTTC. V and J are TRBV18 and TRBJ2-7; TRBD1 aligns across 8 bases. The V gene end was trimmed by 3 bases and the J gene end by 4 bases; junction bases not matched to a gene: 5. Per germline, CDR1 KGHSH and CDR2 LQKENI. CDR3 size: 14 residues.

V usage is TRBV6-2 or TRBV6-3 and J usage is TRBJ2-7; 10 nucleotides line up with TRBD1. There are 15 residues in the CDR3. Germline CDR1 reads MNHEY; CDR2 reads SVGEGT. Losses at the gene ends were 5 bases for V and 3 bases for J; bases not matched to a gene: 7. The CDR3 protein is CASSPLRDRGYEQYF. The CDR3 DNA reads as TGTGCCAGCAGTCCACTCCGGGACAGGGGCTACGAGCAGTACTTC.

The chain joins TRBV4-3 to TRBJ2-1, with 7 bases that match TRBD2. Germline V lookup: CDR1 LGHNA, CDR2 YSLEER. Losses at the gene ends were 1 base for V and 3 bases for J; bases not matched to a gene: 3. CDR3 length equals 15 residues. DNA for the CDR3: TGCGCCAGCAGCCAAGGAACTAGCGTCTACAATGAGCAGTTCTTC. Amino acids: CASSQGTSVYNEQFF.

The chain combines TRBV7-9 with TRBJ2-7; 7 bases line up with TRBD1. This CDR3 has 14 amino acids. Germline V gene sequence: CDR1 SEHNR, CDR2 FQNEAQ (reference sequence). V trimming: 5 bases; J trimming: 1 base; junction bases outside the gene matches: 5. The CDR3 nucleotides read TGTGCCAGCAGCCACCGGACAGGATCCTACGAGCAGTACTTC. Translating gives CASSHRTGSYEQYF.

The chain uses TRBV5-5 and TRBJ1-2, with a weak D call TRBD1 (5 bases). The CDR3 has 15 residues. Germline V gene sequence: CDR1 SGHKS, CDR2 YYEKEE (reference sequence). Trimming removed 6 bases from V and 4 bases from J, with 19 bases in between. CDR3 amino acids: CASTDGRAVPYGYTF. CDR3 in DNA: TGTGCCAGCACGGACGGCAGGGCCGTCCCCTATGGCTACACCTTC. The variable domain in full, with the rest retrieved from reference TRBV5-5 and TRBJ1-2, is DAGVTQSPTHLIKTRGQQVTLRCSPISGHKSVSWYQQVLGQGPQFIFQYYEKEERGRGNFPDRFSARQFPNYSSELNVNALLLGDSALYLCASTDGRAVPYGYTFGSGTRLTVV.

CDR3 nucleotide sequence: TGTGCCAGCAGTTACGACTCGGTTCAAGAGACCCAGTACTTC. This encodes CASSYDSVQETQYF. The chain is built from TRBV6-2 or TRBV6-3 and TRBJ2-5; no definite D call. Germline V gene data show CDR1 as MNHEY and CDR2 as SVGEGT. CDR3 size: 14 residues. V was cut by 2 bases and J by 2 bases, with 9 bases left in between.